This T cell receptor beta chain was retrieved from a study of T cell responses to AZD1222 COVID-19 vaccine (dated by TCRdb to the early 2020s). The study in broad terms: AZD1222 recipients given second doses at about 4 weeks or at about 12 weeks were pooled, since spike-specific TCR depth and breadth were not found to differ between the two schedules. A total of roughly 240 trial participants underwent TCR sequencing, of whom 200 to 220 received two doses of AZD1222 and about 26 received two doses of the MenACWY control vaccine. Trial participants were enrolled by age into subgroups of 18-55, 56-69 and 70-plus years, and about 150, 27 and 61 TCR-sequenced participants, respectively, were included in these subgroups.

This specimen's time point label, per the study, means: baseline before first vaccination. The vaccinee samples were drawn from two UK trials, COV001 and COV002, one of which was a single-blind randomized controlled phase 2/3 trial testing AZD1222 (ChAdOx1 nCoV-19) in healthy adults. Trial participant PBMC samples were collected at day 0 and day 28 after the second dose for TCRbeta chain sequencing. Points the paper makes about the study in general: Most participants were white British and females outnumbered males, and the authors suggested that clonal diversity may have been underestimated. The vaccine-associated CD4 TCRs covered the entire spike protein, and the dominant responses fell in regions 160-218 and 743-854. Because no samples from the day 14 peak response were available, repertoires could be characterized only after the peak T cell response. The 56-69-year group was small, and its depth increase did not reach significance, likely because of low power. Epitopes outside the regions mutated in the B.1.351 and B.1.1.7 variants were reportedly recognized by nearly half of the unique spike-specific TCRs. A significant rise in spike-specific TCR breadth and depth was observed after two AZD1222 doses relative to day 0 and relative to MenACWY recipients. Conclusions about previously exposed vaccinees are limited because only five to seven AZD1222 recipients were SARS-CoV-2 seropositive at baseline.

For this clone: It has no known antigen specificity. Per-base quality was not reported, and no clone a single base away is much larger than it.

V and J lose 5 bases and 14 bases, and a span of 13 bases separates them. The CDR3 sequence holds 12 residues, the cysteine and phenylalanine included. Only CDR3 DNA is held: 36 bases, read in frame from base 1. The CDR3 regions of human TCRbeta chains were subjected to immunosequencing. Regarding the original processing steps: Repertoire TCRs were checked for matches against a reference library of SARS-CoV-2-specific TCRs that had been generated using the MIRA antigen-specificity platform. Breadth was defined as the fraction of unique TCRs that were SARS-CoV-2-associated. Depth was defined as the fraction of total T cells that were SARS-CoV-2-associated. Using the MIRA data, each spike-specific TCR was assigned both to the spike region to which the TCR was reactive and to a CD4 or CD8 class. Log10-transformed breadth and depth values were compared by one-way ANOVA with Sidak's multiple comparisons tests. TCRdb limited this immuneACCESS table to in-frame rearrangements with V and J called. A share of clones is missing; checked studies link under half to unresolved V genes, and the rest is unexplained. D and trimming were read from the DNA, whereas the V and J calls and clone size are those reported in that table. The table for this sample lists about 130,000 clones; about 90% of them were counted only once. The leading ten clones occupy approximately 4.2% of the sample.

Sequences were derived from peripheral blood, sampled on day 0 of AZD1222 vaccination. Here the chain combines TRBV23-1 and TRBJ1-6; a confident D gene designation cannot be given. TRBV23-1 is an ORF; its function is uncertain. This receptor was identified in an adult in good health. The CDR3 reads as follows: CASSSPGSTLHF. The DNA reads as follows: TGCGCCAGCAGTTCCCCAGGATCCACCCTCCACTTT.